These 17 T cell receptor beta chains originate from one sample sequenced in a study of blood T cell repertoires in COVID-19 (dated by TCRdb to the early 2020s). The library was made by the immunoSEQ multiplex PCR assay. TCRdb took this table from immuneACCESS and kept in-frame rearrangements with V and J called. Such tables lack part of the clones; where checked against another copy, unresolved V genes explain under half of the gap, and the rest is unexplained. The sample contains fewer than 500,000 clones, approximately 90% of them found a single time. The ten largest clones add up to 0.8% to 0.85% of the sample. The sequenced sample was peripheral blood. All receptors derive from a man aged 18 to 29 with COVID-19, enrolled during active disease.

The V and J genes are TRBV13 and TRBJ2-4; D possibly corresponds to TRBD2 (6 bases). Germline CDR1 PRHDT, CDR2 FYEKMQ (reference sequence). This CDR3 region has 17 residues. Deletions cut 4 bases from V and 5 bases from J, with 21 bases between. CDR3 in DNA: TGTGCCAGCAGCTCAACCCTAGCGAGCCCTACCGAAAACATTCAGTACTTC. It specifies CASSSTLASPTENIQYF.

V gene TRBV7-8 combines with J gene TRBJ1-1, with D perhaps matching TRBD1 (5 bases). This CDR3 has 13 residues. The germline CDR1 and CDR2 sequences are SGHVS and FQNEAQ. V was cut by 4 bases and J by 4 bases, with 10 bases left in between. CDR3 region: CASSSGGGTEAFF. Here the CDR3 DNA reads TGTGCCAGCAGCTCCGGGGGGGGCACTGAAGCTTTCTTT.

The V gene is TRBV5-4, the J gene TRBJ2-1; D possibly corresponds to TRBD2 (6 bases). Trimming removed 0 bases at V and 2 bases at J, with 12 bases between. Germline assignment: CDR1 SGHNT and CDR2 YYREEE (reference sequence). CDR3 length: 16 amino acids. CDR3 protein: CASSLDSGVPYNEQFF. The CDR3 DNA follows: TGTGCCAGCAGCTTGGATTCGGGAGTACCCTACAATGAGCAGTTCTTC. The complete variable domain, with remaining parts taken from reference TRBV5-4 and TRBJ2-1, reads ETGVTQSPTHLIKTRGQQVTLRCSSQSGHNTVSWYQQALGQGPQFIFQYYREEENGRGNFPPRFSGLQFPNYSSELNVNALELDDSALYLCASSLDSGVPYNEQFFGPGTRLTVL.

The V call is TRBV6-5, the J call TRBJ2-3, with D unresolved. Germline values: CDR1 MNHEY, CDR2 SVGAGI. The CDR3 totals 12 residues. V was shortened by 7 bases and J by 5 bases, with 10 bases between the two germline ends. The CDR3 protein is CASKSSRDTQYF. The CDR3, as DNA: TGTGCCAGCAAATCTTCTAGAGATACGCAGTATTTT.

The chain combines TRBV9 with TRBJ1-3, with D maybe TRBD1 (5 bases). Germline CDR1 and CDR2: SGDLS and YYNGEE. This CDR3 has 14 amino acids. Trimming took 4 bases from V and 7 from J, leaving 15 bases between them. CDR3 sequence (DNA): TGTGCCAGCAGCCGCCAGGGAGGGGAGAACACCATATATTTT. It translates to CASSRQGGENTIYF.

The chain is built from TRBV10-3 and TRBJ2-2; TRBD2 matches at 7 bases. Germline V lookup: CDR1 ENHRY, CDR2 SYGVKD. Trimming at V came to 6 bases and at J to 1 base, leaving 2 bases not matched to a gene. This CDR3 has 14 amino acids. The CDR3 bases are TGTGCCATCAGGGGCGGGGGGAACACCGGGGAGCTGTTTTTT. Its translation: CAIRGGGNTGELFF.

The V call is TRBV4-2, the J call TRBJ1-1; maybe TRBD1 (6 bases). This CDR3 region has 15 residues. The germline gives CDR1 LGHNA, CDR2 YNFKEQ. V was cut by 0 bases and J by 1 base, with 9 bases left in between. Here the CDR3 reads CASSQEDRPNTEAFF. The DNA of the CDR3 is TGTGCCAGCAGCCAAGAAGACAGGCCGAACACTGAAGCTTTCTTT.

This chain uses TRBV7-3 with TRBJ2-2; D call uncertain. Trimming shortened V by 0 bases and J by 7 bases, and 12 bases separated the two germline ends. From germline, CDR1 is SGHTA and CDR2 FQGTGA. CDR3 length: 15 amino acids. This CDR3 is CASSLTLEPSGELFF. In DNA form, the CDR3 reads TGTGCCAGCAGCTTAACTTTGGAGCCGAGCGGGGAGCTGTTTTTT. Looking up the rest from reference TRBV7-3 and TRBJ2-2 gives the full variable domain: GAGVSQTPSNKVTEKGKYVELRCDPISGHTALYWYRQSLGQGPEFLIYFQGTGAADDSGLPNDRFFAVRPEGSVSTLKIQRTERGDSAVYLCASSLTLEPSGELFFGEGSRLTVL.

This chain connects TRBV29-1 to TRBJ2-3, with TRBD2 as a possible D gene (5 bases). Between the trimmed V and J ends, which lost 4 bases and 2 bases, there was a span of 10 bases. CDR3 length: 13 residues. Germline CDR1 SQVTM, CDR2 ANQGSEA. The CDR3 spells CSVGRLLTDTQYF. The CDR3 DNA reads as TGCAGCGTTGGGAGGCTTCTCACAGATACGCAGTATTTT.

This chain connects TRBV20-1 to TRBJ2-3; TRBD2 matches 10 bases. CDR1 DFQATT and CDR2 SNEGSKA come from the germline V gene (reference sequence). V shed 3 bases and J 2 bases; nucleotides not matched to a gene: 5. The CDR3 sequence is 15 residues long. The CDR3 DNA reads TGCAGTGCTAGTCTAGCGGGAGCGGTCACAGATACGCAGTATTTT. Translated, it gives CSASLAGAVTDTQYF.

The chain is built from TRBV19 and TRBJ1-3; D is ambiguous. The CDR3 is 13 residues long. Looked up from germline, CDR1 is LNHDA and CDR2 is SQIVND (reference sequence). V lost 7 bases to trimming and J lost 2 bases, with 9 bases between them. CDR3 region: CASNRDPGNTIYF. The CDR3 DNA sequence: TGTGCCAGTAACCGAGATCCTGGAAACACCATATATTTT.

The V call is TRBV7-9, the J call TRBJ2-3; 7 bases line up with TRBD2. This CDR3 comprises 15 residues. Per the germline V gene, CDR1 is SEHNR and CDR2 is FQNEAQ (reference sequence). After removal of 5 bases from V and 2 bases from J, the junction contained 7 bases not matched to a gene. The DNA of the CDR3 is TGTGCCAGCAGCGGAAGAGCGGGGTACACAGATACGCAGTATTTT. It translates to CASSGRAGYTDTQYF.

The CDR3 loop is CASSLGPSPNEQFF. DNA for the CDR3: TGTGCCAGCAGCCTTGGTCCAAGCCCCAATGAGCAGTTCTTC. The rearrangement uses TRBV4-2 and TRBJ2-1; D is ambiguous. The CDR3 covers 14 residues. Germline CDR1 reads LGHNA; CDR2 reads YNFKEQ. Trimming removed 4 bases at V and 6 bases at J, with 13 bases between.

The rearrangement links TRBV7-2 to TRBJ2-3; 10 bases are a match to TRBD2. From germline, CDR1 is SGHTA and CDR2 FQGNSA. Trimming removed 3 bases from V and 2 bases from J; junction bases left unmatched: 8. The CDR3 covers 17 residues. This chain's CDR3 is CASSLNSLAGYTDTQYF. The CDR3 coding sequence is TGTGCCAGCAGCTTGAATTCACTAGCGGGGTACACAGATACGCAGTATTTT.

CDR3 region: CASIKTGSTEAFF. Here the CDR3 DNA reads TGTGCCAGTATTAAGACAGGGTCCACTGAAGCTTTCTTT. The V call is TRBV19, the J call TRBJ1-1; TRBD1 matches 7 bases. The CDR3 length is 13 residues. The germline V gene has CDR1 LNHDA and CDR2 SQIVND (reference sequence). Losses at the gene ends were 7 bases for V and 4 bases for J; bases not matched to a gene: 6.

The chain carries TRBV18 and TRBJ1-2; D might be TRBD1 (6 bases). In germline, CDR1 is KGHSH, CDR2 LQKENI. The V and J ends lost 2 bases and 10 bases respectively, with 17 bases between them. This CDR3 region has 14 residues. The CDR3 DNA reads as TGTGCCAGCTCACCAGACACAGGGAGCCCAACCTACACCTTC. Its protein product is CASSPDTGSPTYTF.

The rearrangement joins TRBV7-6 to TRBJ2-7; D not resolved. V was pared by 3 bases and J by 3 bases, with 9 bases between. The CDR3 runs to 13 residues. Germline V CDR1 and CDR2: SGHVS, FNYEAQ. CDR3 sequence: CASSFSSSYEQYF. The CDR3 nucleotides read TGTGCCAGCAGCTTTTCGTCCAGCTACGAGCAGTACTTC.